These 21 T cell receptor beta chains were sequenced from one sample in a study of blood T cells in healthy people across ages. A second PCR of 7 to 11 cycles used a sample-barcoded 5' primer and a J-beta primer mix. TCRdb reprocessed the 5' RACE reads via MiXCR and lists one record per CDR3 protein. Counted here are hundreds of thousands of distinct CDR3 sequences, around 21% occurring once; the ten biggest clones make up 3.5% to 4%. Sequenced material: blood. The source of these receptors is a man in his sixties or seventies in good health.

The rearrangement links TRBV10-3 to TRBJ2-6, with 8 bases that match TRBD1. CDR1 and CDR2 from the germline V gene are ENHRY and SYGVKD. The trim removed 6 bases at V and 4 bases at J, leaving 5 bases unmatched. This CDR3 spans 15 amino acids. The CDR3 reads CAISGQGLGANVLTF. CDR3 coding DNA: TGTGCCATCAGCGGACAGGGTCTGGGGGCCAACGTCCTGACTTTC.

J is TRBJ2-3 and V is TRBV6-1, with D uncertain. Germline assignment: CDR1 MNHNS and CDR2 SASEGT. V was clipped by 4 bases and J by 0 bases, with 14 bases between them. The CDR3 has 16 residues. The CDR3, as DNA: TGTGCCAGCAGTGCCCCACTCGATACTAGCACAGATACGCAGTATTTT. Amino acid sequence: CASSAPLDTSTDTQYF.

The rearrangement links TRBV3-1 to TRBJ1-1; TRBD1 might be the D (5 bases). The V gene lost 5 bases and the J gene lost 5 bases, with 18 bases spanning the gap. The CDR3 loop spans 15 amino acids. Germline CDR1 reads LGHDT; CDR2 reads YNNKEL (reference sequence). The CDR3 is CASSRGPVSPTEAFF. In nucleotides, the CDR3 is TGTGCCAGCAGCAGGGGACCGGTCTCCCCGACTGAAGCTTTCTTT.

This clonotype showed up just a few times. The chain has TRBV12-3 or TRBV12-4 and TRBJ2-5, with 15 bases aligning to TRBD2. This CDR3 has 17 amino acids. Trimming took 6 bases from V and 2 from J; bases not matched to a gene: 7. The CDR3 protein is CASSLGLAGGWQETQYF. CDR3 in DNA: TGTGCCAGCAGCCTTGGACTAGCGGGAGGGTGGCAAGAGACCCAGTACTTC.

This chain uses TRBV18 with TRBJ2-7; D is ambiguous. With 1 base removed from V and 6 bases from J, the gap between germline ends came to 13 bases. The CDR3 loop spans 14 amino acids. Germline V gene data show CDR1 as KGHSH and CDR2 as LQKENI. CDR3 coding DNA: TGTGCCAGCTCACCACAGCAAGGGATGAGCGAGCAGTACTTC. It translates to CASSPQQGMSEQYF.

This rearrangement joins TRBV7-9 to TRBJ1-1; perhaps TRBD1 as D (5 bases). Trimming removed 4 bases at V and 11 bases at J, with 11 bases between. This CDR3 contains 11 residues. The germline V gene encodes CDR1 SEHNR and CDR2 FQNEAQ (reference sequence). Written as DNA, the CDR3 is TGTGCCAGCAGCTCCAGGGACCTGGCTTTCTTT. Protein: CASSSRDLAFF.

In this sample, this clonotype turned up a few times. This chain links TRBV7-6 with TRBJ2-7; 12 nucleotides line up with TRBD2. V trimming: 8 bases; J trimming: 1 base; junction bases outside the gene matches: 12. The CDR3 is 17 amino acids. Germline CDR1 and CDR2: SGHVS and FNYEAQ. This chain's CDR3 is CASSLAGGPWDSYEQYF. The CDR3 nucleotides are TGTGCCAGCTCTCTAGCGGGAGGGCCTTGGGATTCCTACGAGCAGTACTTC.

This clonotype showed up just a few times. V and J are TRBV7-6 and TRBJ2-7; 9 bases agree with TRBD1. Trimming at V came to 5 bases and at J to 5 bases, leaving 16 bases not matched to a gene. CDR3 length: 17 amino acids. Germline CDR1 SGHVS, CDR2 FNYEAQ. This CDR3 reads CASSIDLGTGRTNEQYF. For the CDR3, the DNA is TGTGCCAGCAGCATCGACTTAGGGACAGGGAGGACGAACGAGCAGTACTTC.

The chain is built from TRBV9 and TRBJ2-1; no clear D. CDR3 length: 16 amino acids. V lost 0 bases and J lost 1, with 11 bases in between. Germline V CDR1 and CDR2: SGDLS, YYNGEE. The CDR3 protein is CASSVAQFGSYNEQFF. CDR3 nucleotide sequence: TGTGCCAGCAGCGTAGCCCAATTTGGGTCCTACAATGAGCAGTTCTTC.

This clonotype was detected many times. The chain is built from TRBV14 and TRBJ2-1; D might be TRBD1 (5 bases). The CDR3 is made up of 17 amino acids. CDR1 is SGHDN and CDR2 is FVKESK in the germline V gene. V shed 5 bases and J shed 5 bases, with 22 bases lying between them. The CDR3 loop is CASSSRTLTGVNNEQFF. CDR3 sequence (DNA): TGTGCCAGCAGCTCCCGGACCCTTACAGGAGTGAACAATGAGCAGTTCTTC.

A word on this clonotype: An end of the junction differs from the germline gene, which may be a read error. The V and J genes are TRBV7-9 and TRBJ2-5; a weak D match, TRBD2 (6 bases). There are 12 residues in the CDR3. Germline V CDR1 and CDR2: SEHNR, FQNEAQ (reference sequence). The chain's CDR3 is CASSLVPGLKFF. The CDR3 DNA reads TGTGCCAGCAGCTTAGTCCCGGGACTCAAGTTCTTC.

A remark on this clonotype: One end of the junction is discordant with germline, which a read error may explain. The CDR3 here is CASSPSSVTNTGGLFF. The CDR3 DNA sequence: TGCGCCAGCAGCCCTTCTAGCGTTACGAACACCGGGGGGCTGTTTTTT. The rearrangement joins TRBV5-1 to TRBJ2-2, with D tentatively TRBD2 (6 bases). The CDR3 is 16 amino acids. Germline-derived CDR1 and CDR2 are SGHRS and YFSETQ.

There are a few counts of this clonotype. This rearrangement joins TRBV10-3 to TRBJ2-5; D remains unclear. The closer fit of TRBJ2-7 to the DNA end suggests the J call may be wrong. The germline V gene encodes CDR1 ENHRY and CDR2 SYGVKD. This CDR3 contains 13 residues. The CDR3 spells CAIRTAADYEQYF. In DNA form, the CDR3 reads TGTGCCATCAGGACCGCCGCGGACTACGAGCAGTACTTC.

The rearrangement uses TRBV4-1 and TRBJ1-2, with D perhaps matching TRBD1 (6 bases). The germline gives CDR1 MGHRA, CDR2 YSYEKL. The CDR3 runs 14 residues. Trimming removed 8 bases from V and 7 bases from J, with 20 bases in between. The CDR3 DNA reads TGCGCCAGCGCCTTCGGGCAGGGGCAGGGTGGCTACACCTTC. Translated, it gives CASAFGQGQGGYTF.

The chain carries TRBV20-1 and TRBJ2-4, with D unclear. V dropped 3 bases and J dropped 9 bases, with 6 bases sitting between them. The germline CDR1 and CDR2 sequences are DFQATT and SNEGSKA (reference sequence). The CDR3 extends over 10 amino acids. The CDR3, as DNA: TGCAGTGCTAGTGTAGGCATTCAGTACTTC. This sequence encodes CSASVGIQYF.

This chain links TRBV6-5 with TRBJ1-6, with a possible D match to TRBD1 (6 bases). V dropped 8 bases and J dropped 8 bases, with 10 bases sitting between them. Germline loops: CDR1 MNHEY, CDR2 SVGAGI. The CDR3 is 12 residues long. CDR3 DNA sequence: TGTGCCAGCTCCCGGACAGATTCACCCCTCCACTTT. Its translation: CASSRTDSPLHF.

This clonotype has more than one count but fewer than ten. The J gene is TRBJ2-3, the V gene TRBV11-1; TRBD2 aligns across 12 bases. The CDR3 runs 20 residues. The V and J ends lost 4 bases and 0 bases, in that order; junction bases with no gene match: 14. Germline V gives CDR1 SGHAT, CDR2 FQDESV (reference sequence). The CDR3 protein is CASSSPGLAGEAPSTDTQYF. The CDR3 DNA is TGTGCCAGCAGCTCCCCGGGACTAGCGGGTGAGGCGCCTAGCACAGATACGCAGTATTTT.

The chain combines TRBV27 with TRBJ2-3, with 9 bases matching TRBD1. V gave up 4 bases and J gave up 6 bases; unmatched junction bases: 5. The CDR3 consists of 14 residues. The germline CDR1 and CDR2 sequences are MNHEY and SMNVEV (reference sequence). The CDR3 DNA reads as TGTGCCAGCAGTTCACAGGGGGCCCGGGATACGCAGTATTTT. It yields the protein CASSSQGARDTQYF.

In its sample, this clonotype was seen a few times. This sequence joins TRBV12-3 or TRBV12-4 and TRBJ2-5; possibly TRBD2 for D (5 bases). Trimming removed 6 bases at V and 9 bases at J, with 14 bases between. The CDR3 length is 12 residues. In DNA, the CDR3 is TGTGCCAGCAGCCCCGGGGTTTTGGCCCAGTACTTC. This translates into CASSPGVLAQYF.

A few counts support this clonotype. V is TRBV6-2 or TRBV6-3 and J is TRBJ1-3; 7 nucleotides line up with TRBD1. The V gene end was trimmed by 2 bases and the J gene end by 8 bases; junction bases not matched to a gene: 9. Germline-derived CDR1 and CDR2 are MNHEY and SVGEGT. The length of the CDR3 is 15 residues. In DNA form, the CDR3 reads TGTGCCAGCAGTTACCGGGACAGAAGAAGAGACACCATATATTTT. It encodes CASSYRDRRRDTIYF.

The gene calls are TRBV7-2 and TRBJ1-1, with D uncertain. Germline V CDR1 and CDR2: SGHTA, FQGNSA. Trimming removed 1 base at V and 1 base at J, with 22 bases between. The CDR3 covers 19 residues. The CDR3 reads CASSLGRLGVTSRNTEAFF. The CDR3 bases are TGTGCCAGCAGCTTAGGAAGGCTGGGCGTAACATCCCGGAACACTGAAGCTTTCTTT.